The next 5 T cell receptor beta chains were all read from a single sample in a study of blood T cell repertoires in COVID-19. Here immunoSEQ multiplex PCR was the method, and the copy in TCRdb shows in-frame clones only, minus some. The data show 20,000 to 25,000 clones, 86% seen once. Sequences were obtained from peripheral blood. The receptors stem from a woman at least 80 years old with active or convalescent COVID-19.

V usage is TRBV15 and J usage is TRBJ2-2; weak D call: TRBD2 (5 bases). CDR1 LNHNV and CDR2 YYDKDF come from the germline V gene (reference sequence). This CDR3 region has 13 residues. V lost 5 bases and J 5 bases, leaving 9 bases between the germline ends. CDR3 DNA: TGTGCCACCAGCCCTAGGGAGACCGGGGAGCTGTTTTTT. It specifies CATSPRETGELFF.

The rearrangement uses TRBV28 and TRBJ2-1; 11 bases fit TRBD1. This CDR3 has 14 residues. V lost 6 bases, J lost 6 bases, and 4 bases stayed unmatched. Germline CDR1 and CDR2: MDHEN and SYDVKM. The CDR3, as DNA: TGTGCCAGCAGAACCGGACAGGGGGCCAATGAGCAGTTCTTC. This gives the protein CASRTGQGANEQFF.

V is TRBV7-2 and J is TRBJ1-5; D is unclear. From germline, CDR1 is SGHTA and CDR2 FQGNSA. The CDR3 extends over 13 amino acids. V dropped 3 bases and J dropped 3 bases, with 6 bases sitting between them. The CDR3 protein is CASSFNLNQPQHF. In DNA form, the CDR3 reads TGTGCCAGCAGCTTTAATCTCAATCAGCCCCAGCATTTT.

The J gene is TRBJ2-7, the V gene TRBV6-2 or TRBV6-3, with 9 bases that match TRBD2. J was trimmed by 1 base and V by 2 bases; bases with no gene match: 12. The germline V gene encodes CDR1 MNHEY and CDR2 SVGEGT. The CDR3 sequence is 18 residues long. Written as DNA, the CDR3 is TGTGCCAGCAGTTACGCCGGGCCCGGGAGCGGGGGGTCCTACGAGCAGTACTTC. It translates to CASSYAGPGSGGSYEQYF.

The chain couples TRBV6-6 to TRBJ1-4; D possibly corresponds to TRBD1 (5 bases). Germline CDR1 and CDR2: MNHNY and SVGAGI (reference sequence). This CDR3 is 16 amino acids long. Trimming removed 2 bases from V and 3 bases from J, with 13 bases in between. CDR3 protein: CASSYGPGRANEKLFF. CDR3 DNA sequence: TGTGCCAGCAGTTACGGACCAGGGAGGGCTAATGAAAAACTGTTTTTT.